These T cell receptor beta chains were read from a single sample in a study of cytomegalovirus exposure and HLA in healthy donors. Using immunoSEQ multiplex PCR, the repertoire was profiled, and TCRdb retains in-frame clones only, with some absent. This table has about 240,000 clones, 75% to 90% appearing once. The sequenced sample consisted of PBMCs. The receptors originated from a young woman in good health and CMV-seropositive. The CDR3 runs from the conserved cysteine through the conserved F or W. Fields, in order: D gene, V gene, clone size, J gene, CDR3 DNA, CDR3 protein. The D gene is left open where the match is weak. Some rows have no size entry. The others give once, few or many, or a class for an expanded clone.

d_gene: NA; v_gene: TRBV5-1; abundance: NA; j_gene: TRBJ2-3; CDR3nt: TGCGCCAGCAGCTTAGGGGGGGGGTACTCAGCCCAGTATTTT; CDR3aa: CASSLGGGYSAQYF
d_gene: NA; v_gene: TRBV27; abundance: NA; j_gene: TRBJ1-1; CDR3nt: TGTGCCAGCAGTTGGACCGAGGGGGACACTGAAGCTTTCTTT; CDR3aa: CASSWTEGDTEAFF
d_gene: NA; v_gene: TRBV27; abundance: NA; j_gene: TRBJ1-5; CDR3nt: TGTGCCAGCAGTACAGGGCTCGATCAGCCCCAGCATTTT; CDR3aa: CASSTGLDQPQHF
d_gene: NA; v_gene: TRBV19; abundance: NA; j_gene: TRBJ2-7; CDR3nt: TGTGCCAGTAGTATGACAGATTCCTACGAGCAGTACTTC; CDR3aa: CASSMTDSYEQYF
d_gene: TRBD1; v_gene: TRBV5-1; abundance: NA; j_gene: TRBJ2-7; CDR3nt: TGCGCCAGCAGCCCCGACAGGGACTCCTACGAGCAGTACTTC; CDR3aa: CASSPDRDSYEQYF
d_gene: NA; v_gene: TRBV5-1; abundance: NA; j_gene: TRBJ2-7; CDR3nt: TGCGCCAGCAGCTTGGTTGTGGGCGGGACCTACGAGCAGTACTTC; CDR3aa: CASSLVVGGTYEQYF
d_gene: NA; v_gene: TRBV7-2; abundance: NA; j_gene: TRBJ1-5; CDR3nt: TGTGCCAGCAGCTTAGCGGGGGGGGGCCCAAGCAATCAGCCCCAGCATTTT; CDR3aa: CASSLAGGGPSNQPQHF
d_gene: NA; v_gene: TRBV27; abundance: NA; j_gene: TRBJ2-3; CDR3nt: TGTGCCAGCAGTTTATATAGGGAGACAGATACGCAGTATTTT; CDR3aa: CASSLYRETDTQYF
d_gene: TRBD2; v_gene: TRBV2; abundance: few; j_gene: TRBJ2-6; CDR3nt: TGTGCCAGCGTCTTAGAGCTAGCGGGGTACTCTGGGGCCAACGTCCTGACTTTC; CDR3aa: CASVLELAGYSGANVLTF
d_gene: NA; v_gene: TRBV18; abundance: NA; j_gene: TRBJ1-3; CDR3nt: TGTGCCAGCTCCTCCGAGGGTTCTGGAAACACCATATATTTT; CDR3aa: CASSSEGSGNTIYF
d_gene: TRBD2; v_gene: TRBV11-3; abundance: NA; j_gene: TRBJ2-1; CDR3nt: TGTGCCAGCAGCTTAGGGAGCGGGAGGGCCAACGATGAGCAGTTCTTC; CDR3aa: CASSLGSGRANDEQFF
d_gene: TRBD1; v_gene: TRBV11-3; abundance: NA; j_gene: TRBJ2-7; CDR3nt: TGTGCCAGCAGCCCGGGACAGGCCTTCTACGAGCAGTACTTC; CDR3aa: CASSPGQAFYEQYF
d_gene: TRBD2; v_gene: TRBV29-1; abundance: NA; j_gene: TRBJ2-3; CDR3nt: TGCAGCGTCGCCAAGGCCTCGGGAGGTTCAGATACGCAGTATTTT; CDR3aa: CSVAKASGGSDTQYF
d_gene: NA; v_gene: TRBV12-5; abundance: NA; j_gene: TRBJ2-6; CDR3nt: TGTGCTAGTGGTTTGGACACTGGGGCCAACGTCCTGACTTTC; CDR3aa: CASGLDTGANVLTF
d_gene: TRBD2; v_gene: TRBV9; abundance: NA; j_gene: TRBJ2-1; CDR3nt: TGTGCCAGCAGCGTAGGGGGCGGGAGGTACAATGAGCAGTTCTTC; CDR3aa: CASSVGGGRYNEQFF
d_gene: TRBD1; v_gene: TRBV5-6; abundance: NA; j_gene: TRBJ1-5; CDR3nt: TGTGCCAGCAGCTTAGGTCCGGGACAGGGGGCCGAGCAGCCCCAGCATTTT; CDR3aa: CASSLGPGQGAEQPQHF
d_gene: NA; v_gene: TRBV6-1; abundance: NA; j_gene: TRBJ2-7; CDR3nt: TGTACAACCTCAAGAACCGGGACATCCAACTACGAGCAGTACTTC; CDR3aa: CTTSRTGTSNYEQYF
d_gene: TRBD1; v_gene: TRBV5-1; abundance: NA; j_gene: TRBJ2-7; CDR3nt: TGCGCCAGCAGCTTGGAAGTTGGACAGGGGGTTTCCTACGAGCAGTACTTC; CDR3aa: CASSLEVGQGVSYEQYF
d_gene: NA; v_gene: TRBV27; abundance: few; j_gene: TRBJ2-5; CDR3nt: TGTGCCAGCAGTTTAGACAGAGACCAAGAGACCCAGTACTTC; CDR3aa: CASSLDRDQETQYF
d_gene: NA; v_gene: TRBV2; abundance: NA; j_gene: TRBJ2-3; CDR3nt: TGTGCCAGCGCGGGAAGGGGGGGAGATACGCAGTATTTT; CDR3aa: CASAGRGGDTQYF
d_gene: NA; v_gene: TRBV6-1; abundance: NA; j_gene: TRBJ2-7; CDR3nt: TGTGCCAGCAGTGAATATAGCGCCGAGAACTACGAGCAGTACTTC; CDR3aa: CASSEYSAENYEQYF
d_gene: TRBD1; v_gene: TRBV19; abundance: NA; j_gene: TRBJ2-7; CDR3nt: TGTGCCAGTAGCCACGGGACAGGGGACTACGAGCAGTACTTC; CDR3aa: CASSHGTGDYEQYF
d_gene: TRBD1; v_gene: TRBV6-5; abundance: NA; j_gene: TRBJ1-2; CDR3nt: TGTGCCAGCCTGCCGGGACAGGGAGTCGGCTACACCTTC; CDR3aa: CASLPGQGVGYTF
d_gene: NA; v_gene: TRBV7-9; abundance: NA; j_gene: TRBJ2-1; CDR3nt: TGTGCCAGCAGATCATACAATGAGCAGTTCTTC; CDR3aa: CASRSYNEQFF
d_gene: NA; v_gene: TRBV4-1; abundance: NA; j_gene: TRBJ2-2; CDR3nt: TGCGCCAGCAGCCAAGGACCGAGTCTAGCGAACACCGGGGAGCTGTTTTTT; CDR3aa: CASSQGPSLANTGELFF
d_gene: TRBD1; v_gene: TRBV11-2; abundance: NA; j_gene: TRBJ2-7; CDR3nt: TGTGCCAGCAGCGCGGACAGGGTAGCCTACGAGCAGTACTTC; CDR3aa: CASSADRVAYEQYF
d_gene: NA; v_gene: TRBV27; abundance: NA; j_gene: TRBJ1-5; CDR3nt: TGTGCCAGCAGCTCAACCTCCGTAACAGGGATCGGCAATCAGCCCCAGCATTTT; CDR3aa: CASSSTSVTGIGNQPQHF
d_gene: TRBD1; v_gene: TRBV4-1; abundance: NA; j_gene: TRBJ2-7; CDR3nt: TGCGCCAGCAGCCAAAACTCGGGACAGGGTACCTACGAGCAGTACTTC; CDR3aa: CASSQNSGQGTYEQYF
d_gene: NA; v_gene: TRBV7-2; abundance: NA; j_gene: TRBJ1-1; CDR3nt: TGTGCCAGCAGCTTCCAGGGCGGCGGCACTGAAGCTTTCTTT; CDR3aa: CASSFQGGGTEAFF
d_gene: NA; v_gene: TRBV5-1; abundance: NA; j_gene: TRBJ2-7; CDR3nt: TGCGCCAGCAGCTTGGCGAGTTACTACGAGCAGTACTTC; CDR3aa: CASSLASYYEQYF
d_gene: TRBD1; v_gene: TRBV5-1; abundance: NA; j_gene: TRBJ2-1; CDR3nt: TGCGCCAGCAGCGACGACAGGGCGGGTGAGCAGTTCTTC; CDR3aa: CASSDDRAGEQFF
d_gene: NA; v_gene: TRBV30; abundance: once; j_gene: TRBJ2-5; CDR3nt: TGTGCCTGGAGTGCCGAGGGGACCCAGTACTTC; CDR3aa: CAWSAEGTQYF
d_gene: TRBD1; v_gene: TRBV7-8; abundance: once; j_gene: TRBJ1-1; CDR3nt: TGTGCCAGCAAGAGGACAGGGTCTGAAGCTTTCTTT; CDR3aa: CASKRTGSEAFF
d_gene: NA; v_gene: TRBV19; abundance: NA; j_gene: TRBJ1-5; CDR3nt: TGTGCCAGTAGTCAGGGGATCCGAGAGCCCCAGCATTTT; CDR3aa: CASSQGIREPQHF
d_gene: TRBD1; v_gene: TRBV28; abundance: NA; j_gene: TRBJ1-2; CDR3nt: TGTGCCAGCAGTCCAACCGCGGGACAGGGGAACTATGGCTACACCTTC; CDR3aa: CASSPTAGQGNYGYTF
d_gene: TRBD1; v_gene: TRBV20-1; abundance: NA; j_gene: TRBJ1-2; CDR3nt: TGCAGTGCTAGGACAGGGTATGGCTACACCTTC; CDR3aa: CSARTGYGYTF
d_gene: TRBD2; v_gene: TRBV30; abundance: NA; j_gene: TRBJ2-1; CDR3nt: TGTGCCTGGAGGGGACCGGGACTAATGAATGAGCAGTTCTTC; CDR3aa: CAWRGPGLMNEQFF
d_gene: TRBD1; v_gene: TRBV28; abundance: few; j_gene: TRBJ1-4; CDR3nt: TGTGCCAGCAGTTCCGGGACAGGGCCTAACGAAAAACTGTTTTTT; CDR3aa: CASSSGTGPNEKLFF
d_gene: TRBD2; v_gene: TRBV15; abundance: NA; j_gene: TRBJ2-7; CDR3nt: TGTGCCACCAGCAGAGGGACTAGCGCCTCCTACGAGCAGTACTTC; CDR3aa: CATSRGTSASYEQYF
d_gene: NA; v_gene: TRBV18; abundance: NA; j_gene: TRBJ2-7; CDR3nt: TGTGCCAGCTCATTCAAACAGGGCACCTACGAGCAGTACTTC; CDR3aa: CASSFKQGTYEQYF
d_gene: NA; v_gene: TRBV4-2; abundance: NA; j_gene: TRBJ2-3; CDR3nt: TGTGCCAGCAGCCCCTCGGTCGTGGAGGCAGATACGCAGTATTTT; CDR3aa: CASSPSVVEADTQYF
d_gene: NA; v_gene: TRBV19; abundance: NA; j_gene: TRBJ2-7; CDR3nt: TGTGCCAGTAGTACCCATAGCTCCTACGAGCAGTACTTC; CDR3aa: CASSTHSSYEQYF
d_gene: NA; v_gene: TRBV20-1; abundance: NA; j_gene: TRBJ2-7; CDR3nt: TGCAGTGCTAGCAGGGACGAGCAGTACTTC; CDR3aa: CSASRDEQYF
d_gene: NA; v_gene: TRBV5-4; abundance: NA; j_gene: TRBJ1-3; CDR3nt: TGTGCCAGCAGCCCGGCCCCCGGGGGAGGGTCTGGAAACACCATATATTTT; CDR3aa: CASSPAPGGGSGNTIYF
d_gene: TRBD1; v_gene: TRBV19; abundance: once; j_gene: TRBJ2-7; CDR3nt: TGTGCCAGTAGTGCGTCGACAGGGACCTACGAGCAGTACTTC; CDR3aa: CASSASTGTYEQYF
d_gene: TRBD2; v_gene: TRBV4-2; abundance: NA; j_gene: TRBJ2-2; CDR3nt: TGTGCCAGCAGCCAAGGCCTAGCGGTCGGGGAGCTGTTTTTT; CDR3aa: CASSQGLAVGELFF
d_gene: NA; v_gene: TRBV19; abundance: few; j_gene: TRBJ2-2; CDR3nt: TGTGCCAGTAAGCGAGATTTGAACACCGGGGAGCTGTTTTTT; CDR3aa: CASKRDLNTGELFF
d_gene: NA; v_gene: TRBV15; abundance: NA; j_gene: TRBJ1-1; CDR3nt: TGTGCCACCAGCAGAGATCGGGGGGGAGCTGAAGCTTTCTTT; CDR3aa: CATSRDRGGAEAFF
d_gene: TRBD2; v_gene: TRBV9; abundance: NA; j_gene: TRBJ2-2; CDR3nt: TGTGCCAGCAGCGTAGGGAGCGGGAGGGGGGAGCTGTTTTTT; CDR3aa: CASSVGSGRGELFF
d_gene: NA; v_gene: TRBV21-1; abundance: NA; j_gene: TRBJ2-1; CDR3nt: TGTGCCAGCAGCAATGACAGGGTAGCGAATGAGCAGTTCTTC; CDR3aa: CASSNDRVANEQFF
d_gene: NA; v_gene: TRBV7-9; abundance: NA; j_gene: TRBJ2-5; CDR3nt: TGTGCCAGCAGCTTAGGAGGGGGGGTGAAGGAGACCCAGTACTTC; CDR3aa: CASSLGGGVKETQYF
d_gene: TRBD2; v_gene: TRBV27; abundance: NA; j_gene: TRBJ2-2; CDR3nt: TGTGCCAGCAGTTCCGTAGCGGGAGTTAACACCGGGGAGCTGTTTTTT; CDR3aa: CASSSVAGVNTGELFF
d_gene: NA; v_gene: TRBV9; abundance: NA; j_gene: TRBJ1-1; CDR3nt: TGTGCCAGCAGCGTCGGTCTCACGAACACTGAAGCTTTCTTT; CDR3aa: CASSVGLTNTEAFF
d_gene: NA; v_gene: TRBV28; abundance: once; j_gene: TRBJ1-2; CDR3nt: TGTGCCAGCAATACGCAGGGGATCGGCTACACCTTC; CDR3aa: CASNTQGIGYTF